These 14 T cell receptor beta chains were all obtained from the same sample, sequenced in a study of cytomegalovirus exposure and HLA in healthy donors. TCRdb's copy holds only in-frame clones and misses some; the assay was immunoSEQ multiplex PCR. The data show about 160,000 clones, 95% to 97% seen once. The sequenced sample consisted of PBMCs. Receptor source: a woman aged 18-30 years in good health and CMV-seronegative.

The chain links TRBV9 to TRBJ2-7; TRBD2 matches at 9 bases. The germline V gene encodes CDR1 SGDLS and CDR2 YYNGEE. V lost 0 bases, J lost 6 bases, and 7 bases stayed unmatched. The CDR3 sequence is 15 residues long. CDR3 amino acids: CASSVGASGAFEQYF. The CDR3 DNA sequence: TGTGCCAGCAGCGTAGGGGCTAGCGGGGCCTTCGAGCAGTACTTC.

The rearrangement links TRBV6-1 to TRBJ1-2; D gene ambiguous. Trimming took off 8 bases at V and 6 bases at J, with 7 bases between the two ends. Germline CDR1 reads MNHNS; CDR2 reads SASEGT. The CDR3 runs 10 residues. In nucleotides, the CDR3 is TGTGCCAGCCGTACAGATGGCTACACCTTC. This encodes CASRTDGYTF.

The gene calls are TRBV19 and TRBJ2-7; 9 nucleotides agree with TRBD1. Germline CDR1 reads LNHDA; CDR2 reads SQIVND (reference sequence). After removal of 7 bases from V and 0 bases from J, the junction contained 7 bases not matched to a gene. The CDR3 contains 15 residues. The DNA of the CDR3 is TGTGCCAGTAATCCGGGACAGGGCTACTCCTACGAGCAGTACTTC. Encoded protein: CASNPGQGYSYEQYF.

V usage is TRBV18 and J usage is TRBJ2-1; 11 bases map to TRBD2. The CDR3 spans 16 residues. With V trimmed by 5 bases and J by 7 bases, 10 bases remained unmatched. Per germline, CDR1 KGHSH and CDR2 LQKENI. CDR3 loop: CASSSSQTSGVNEQFF. CDR3 in DNA: TGTGCCAGCTCATCCAGCCAGACTAGCGGGGTAAATGAGCAGTTCTTC.

The chain links TRBV2 to TRBJ1-6; D remains unclear. CDR1 and CDR2 (germline): SNHLY, FYNNEI. This CDR3 contains 15 residues. V dropped 2 bases and J dropped 6 bases, with 11 bases sitting between them. The CDR3: CASSESGKINSPLHF. Written as DNA, the CDR3 is TGTGCCAGCAGTGAATCTGGCAAGATTAATTCACCCCTCCACTTT.

The chain has TRBV19 and TRBJ1-4, with 9 positions matching TRBD1. Germline CDR1 reads LNHDA; CDR2 reads SQIVND (reference sequence). V shed 5 bases, J shed 7 bases, and the junction held 17 bases outside the gene matches. The CDR3 runs to 18 residues. CDR3 protein: CASSVRDRGTGRSEKLFF. The DNA for the CDR3 is TGTGCCAGTAGTGTGAGGGACCGGGGGACAGGGAGAAGTGAAAAACTGTTTTTT.

CDR3 region: CSVTFVGQAYEQYF. CDR3 bases: TGCAGCGTGACCTTCGTCGGACAAGCCTACGAGCAGTACTTC. The chain recombines TRBV29-1 with TRBJ2-7; D perhaps matches TRBD1 (5 bases). Deletions cut 6 bases from V and 2 bases from J, with 17 bases between. This CDR3 contains 14 residues. Germline V lookup: CDR1 SQVTM, CDR2 ANQGSEA.

The chain has TRBV6-6 and TRBJ2-1; 9 nucleotides line up with TRBD2. Losses at the gene ends were 2 bases for V and 5 bases for J; bases not matched to a gene: 4. CDR3 size: 15 residues. The germline CDR1 and CDR2 sequences are MNHNY and SVGAGI (reference sequence). CDR3 in DNA: TGTGCCAGCAGTTACGGCGGGACTAGCCACAATGAGCAGTTCTTC. The encoded protein is CASSYGGTSHNEQFF.

The chain employs TRBV9 and TRBJ2-2, with a weak D call TRBD2 (6 bases). Germline V lookup: CDR1 SGDLS, CDR2 YYNGEE. The CDR3 has 12 amino acids. Trimming took 6 bases from V and 7 from J, leaving 10 bases between them. CDR3 DNA sequence: TGTGCCAGCAACGGGGGAATCGGGGAGCTGTTTTTT. Translation gives CASNGGIGELFF. Using reference TRBV9 and TRBJ2-2 for the parts outside the CDR3, the full variable domain is DSGVTQTPKHLITATGQRVTLRCSPRSGDLSVYWYQQSLDQGLQFLIQYYNGEERAKGNILERFSAQQFPDLHSELNLSSLELGDSALYFCASNGGIGELFFGEGSRLTVL.

This chain connects TRBV7-2 to TRBJ2-4, with a possible D match to TRBD1 (6 bases). This CDR3 region has 17 residues. V gave up 4 bases and J gave up 0 bases, with 16 bases separating them. Germline lookup yields CDR1 SGHTA and CDR2 FQGNSA. The CDR3 loop is CASSSRQDRLAKNIQYF. CDR3 bases: TGTGCCAGCAGCTCACGTCAAGACAGGTTAGCCAAAAACATTCAGTACTTC.

The rearrangement joins TRBV19 to TRBJ2-5; TRBD1 matches at 7 bases. Trimming at V came to 3 bases and at J to 2 bases, leaving 0 bases not matched to a gene. The germline V gene has CDR1 LNHDA and CDR2 SQIVND (reference sequence). The CDR3 length is 13 residues. The CDR3 sequence is CASSMGQQETQYF. DNA of the CDR3: TGTGCCAGTAGTATGGGACAGCAAGAGACCCAGTACTTC.

CDR3 residues: CASSEMPGDHHEQYF. The CDR3 DNA is TGTGCCAGCAGTGAGATGCCGGGGGACCACCACGAGCAGTACTTC. The V call is TRBV6-1, the J call TRBJ2-7, with a possible D match to TRBD2 (6 bases). Trimming stripped 3 bases from V and 5 bases from J, with 17 bases between. This CDR3 is built from 15 residues. The germline gives CDR1 MNHNS, CDR2 SASEGT.

This chain uses TRBV5-1 with TRBJ2-1; 8 nucleotides agree with TRBD1. Germline loops: CDR1 SGHRS, CDR2 YFSETQ. J was trimmed by 4 bases and V by 4 bases; bases with no gene match: 7. This CDR3 is built from 15 residues. The CDR3 here is CASSLGQGPYNEQFF. The CDR3, as DNA: TGCGCCAGCAGCCTCGGACAGGGACCTTACAATGAGCAGTTCTTC.

The chain uses TRBV6-5 and TRBJ2-1; tentatively, D is TRBD1 (6 bases). Germline CDR1 is MNHEY and CDR2 is SVGAGI. The CDR3 runs 16 residues. Trimming took off 0 bases at V and 4 bases at J, with 13 bases between the two ends. The CDR3 reads CASSYSWGHGYNEQFF. Written as DNA, the CDR3 is TGTGCCAGCAGTTACTCTTGGGGGCATGGATACAATGAGCAGTTCTTC.